Listed here are 22 T cell receptor beta chains from one sample, sequenced in a study of control samples from healthy donors and cancer patients. Clones were sequenced by immunoSEQ multiplex PCR, and TCRdb holds only the in-frame ones, with some missing. The sample includes about 20,000 clones, just over 85% of them seen just once. The sample comprised PBMCs. Source of these receptors: a woman in her sixties or seventies with colorectal cancer.

The V call is TRBV29-1, the J call TRBJ1-4, with D unclear. Per the germline V gene, CDR1 is SQVTM and CDR2 is ANQGSEA. V shed 0 bases and J shed 7 bases, with 3 bases lying between them. This CDR3 is 11 amino acids long. The CDR3 is CSVEEFEKLFF. Here the CDR3 DNA reads TGCAGCGTTGAAGAATTTGAAAAACTGTTTTTT.

The chain employs TRBV5-1 and TRBJ1-5; TRBD1 agrees at 9 bases. V lost 7 bases to trimming and J lost 4 bases; unmatched junction nucleotides: 3. The CDR3 has 13 residues. The germline V gene has CDR1 SGHRS and CDR2 YFSETQ. The CDR3 reads CASGQGPNQPQHF. CDR3 nucleotides: TGCGCCAGCGGACAGGGGCCTAATCAGCCCCAGCATTTT.

The rearrangement joins TRBV11-3 to TRBJ1-2; D is unclear. Trimming shortened V by 5 bases and J by 4 bases, and 14 bases separated the two germline ends. Germline CDR1 is SGHNT and CDR2 is YENEEA. There are 14 residues in the CDR3. The DNA for the CDR3 is TGTGCCAGCAGCCCTAGTTGGGGAGCCTATGGCTACACCTTC. The encoded protein is CASSPSWGAYGYTF. Combining the CDR3 with reference TRBV11-3 and TRBJ1-2 gives the whole variable domain EAGVVQSPRYKIIEKKQPVAFWCNPISGHNTLYWYLQNLGQGPELLIRYENEEAVDDSQLPKDRFSAERLKGVDSTLKIQPAELGDSAVYLCASSPSWGAYGYTFGSGTRLTVV.

The chain uses TRBV2 and TRBJ1-1, with 7 bases lining up with TRBD1. With V trimmed by 2 bases and J by 0 bases, 6 bases remained unmatched. In germline, CDR1 is SNHLY, CDR2 FYNNEI. CDR3 length: 16 residues. The CDR3 region is CASSEFGDRVNTEAFF. CDR3 coding DNA: TGTGCCAGCAGTGAATTTGGGGACAGAGTGAACACTGAAGCTTTCTTT. The full variable domain, completed using reference TRBV2 and TRBJ1-1, is EPEVTQTPSHQVTQMGQEVILRCVPISNHLYFYWYRQILGQKVEFLVSFYNNEISEKSEIFDDQFSVERPDGSNFTLKIRSTKLEDSAMYFCASSEFGDRVNTEAFFGQGTRLTVV.

V gene TRBV7-2 combines with J gene TRBJ2-3, with TRBD2 matching 12 bases. V was clipped by 6 bases and J by 6 bases; unmatched bases: 7. The length of the CDR3 is 15 residues. Germline assignment: CDR1 SGHTA and CDR2 FQGNSA. The CDR3 DNA follows: TGTGCCAGCAGACCTAGCGGGGGGGCCGGGGATACGCAGTATTTT. Encoded protein: CASRPSGGAGDTQYF.

This chain uses TRBV5-4 with TRBJ2-1, with D tentatively TRBD2 (7 bases). Looked up from germline, CDR1 is SGHNT and CDR2 is YYREEE (reference sequence). V was shortened by 0 bases and J by 8 bases, with 9 bases between the two germline ends. The CDR3 runs 13 residues. CDR3 in DNA: TGTGCCAGCAGCTTGGGCGGGGGCGATGAGCAGTTCTTC. Translated, it gives CASSLGGGDEQFF.

With regard to this clone: The junction differs from germline at one of its ends, possibly a read error. This chain uses TRBV27 with TRBJ2-7; the D is unclear. In germline, CDR1 is MNHEY, CDR2 SMNVEV (reference sequence). This CDR3 is built from 14 residues. The CDR3 loop reads CTSSLGSSSYEQYF. Here the CDR3 DNA reads TGTACCAGCAGTTTGGGATCAAGTTCCTACGAGCAGTACTTC.

In this sample, this clone turned up once. This chain joins TRBV19 and TRBJ2-5, with D hard to call. Trimming left V 5 bases short and J 5 bases short, with 12 bases between. The CDR3 is 13 amino acids. In germline, CDR1 is LNHDA, CDR2 SQIVND (reference sequence). The CDR3, as DNA: TGTGCCAGTAGTTCGGGCGCGCGGGAGACCCAGTACTTC. Residues: CASSSGARETQYF.

This chain joins TRBV27 and TRBJ1-5; D call uncertain. This CDR3 has 16 amino acids. Germline CDR1 and CDR2: MNHEY and SMNVEV (reference sequence). CDR3 residues: CASARRYATGGQPQHF. CDR3 DNA: TGTGCGTCAGCAAGGAGGTATGCCACGGGTGGGCAGCCCCAGCATTTT.

V is TRBV6-5 and J is TRBJ2-7, with D possibly TRBD2 on 6 matching bases. V gave up 7 bases and J gave up 11 bases, with 21 bases separating them. The CDR3 is 13 residues long. Germline-derived CDR1 and CDR2 are MNHEY and SVGAGI. CDR3 amino acids: CASTLWGVPTEYF. The CDR3 nucleotides are TGTGCCAGCACTCTCTGGGGGGTGCCTACGGAGTACTTC.

The chain joins TRBV19 to TRBJ2-7, with 12 bases fitting TRBD2. The CDR3 consists of 15 residues. The V segment lost 3 bases and the J segment 3 bases; nucleotides outside the gene matches: 3. CDR1 and CDR2 from the germline V gene are LNHDA and SQIVND (reference sequence). The CDR3 DNA sequence: TGTGCCAGTAGTATCCGGACTAGCGGGAACTACGAGCAGTACTTC. This translates into CASSIRTSGNYEQYF.

The chain links TRBV6-2 or TRBV6-3 to TRBJ1-1, with D unresolved. CDR1 and CDR2 (germline): MNHEY, SVGEGT. This CDR3 has 13 residues. Between the trimmed V and J ends, which lost 5 bases and 7 bases, there was a span of 14 bases. In DNA, the CDR3 is TGTGCCAGCAGTCATGACCCTGACCGTGAAGCTTTCTTT. This encodes CASSHDPDREAFF.

The genes are TRBV19 and TRBJ1-4; 8 bases align to TRBD1. The CDR3 runs 15 residues. J was trimmed by 3 bases and V by 5 bases; bases with no gene match: 5. Per the germline V gene, CDR1 is LNHDA and CDR2 is SQIVND (reference sequence). The CDR3 sequence is CASSARGHSNEKLFF. The CDR3 nucleotides are TGTGCCAGTAGTGCCAGGGGGCATTCTAATGAAAAACTGTTTTTT.

This sequence joins TRBV5-6 and TRBJ2-7; D gene uncertain. The CDR3 has 12 amino acids. The V end was cut by 0 bases, the J end by 6 bases, with 7 bases between. The germline V gene has CDR1 SGHDT and CDR2 YYEEEE. The CDR3 DNA reads TGTGCCAGCAGCTTGGCGACGCGCGAGCAGTACTTC. Translation: CASSLATREQYF.

This clone has a single count. This chain links TRBV5-1 with TRBJ2-2; TRBD2 is a possible D gene (5 bases). The germline V gene has CDR1 SGHRS and CDR2 YFSETQ. The CDR3 consists of 16 residues. With 1 base removed from V and 3 bases from J, the gap between germline ends came to 13 bases. The CDR3 DNA follows: TGCGCCAGCAGCTTGTTAGTGGGAGTGGACACCGGGGAGCTGTTTTTT. Its translation is CASSLLVGVDTGELFF.

The chain recombines TRBV5-1 with TRBJ2-3; 12 bases align to TRBD2. Germline V gene sequence: CDR1 SGHRS, CDR2 YFSETQ. After removal of 4 bases from V and 6 bases from J, the junction contained 9 bases not matched to a gene. CDR3 length: 16 amino acids. CDR3 amino acids: CASSPTSGSLGDTQYF. The CDR3 bases are TGCGCCAGCAGCCCGACTAGCGGGAGCCTCGGCGATACGCAGTATTTT.

V and J are TRBV18 and TRBJ2-5, with 12 bases lining up with TRBD2. V lost 1 base, J lost 4 bases, and 7 bases stayed unmatched. The CDR3 is 17 residues long. Germline V gene data show CDR1 as KGHSH and CDR2 as LQKENI. CDR3 amino acids: CASSPLETSGRGETQYF. CDR3 bases: TGTGCCAGCTCACCACTTGAGACTAGCGGGAGAGGAGAGACCCAGTACTTC.

This clone was counted only a few times. The CDR3 loop is CASSASPGTGELFF. The CDR3 region has the DNA TGTGCCAGCAGTGCCTCCCCGGGCACCGGGGAGCTGTTTTTT. V usage is TRBV6-4 and J usage is TRBJ2-2; no clear D gene. The CDR3 is made up of 14 amino acids. The V gene's germline CDR1 is MRHNA and CDR2 SNTAGT. The V end was cut by 4 bases, the J end by 4 bases, with 10 bases between.

The CDR3 loop reads CASNRQGPGNTIYF. In DNA, the CDR3 is TGTGCCAGCAACAGACAGGGGCCGGGAAACACCATATATTTT. This chain joins TRBV11-2 and TRBJ1-3, with 8 bases fitting TRBD1. This CDR3 has 14 amino acids. The junction had 6 bases not matched to a gene; V was cut back by 7 bases and J by 4 bases. Germline values: CDR1 SGHAT, CDR2 FQNNGV.

The CDR3 DNA sequence: TGTGCCAGCAGCCAAGATCCGGGTGGGAACACTGAAGCTTTCTTT. This encodes CASSQDPGGNTEAFF. This chain joins TRBV4-2 and TRBJ1-1; D is undetermined. Germline V gene sequence: CDR1 LGHNA, CDR2 YNFKEQ. V lost 0 bases and J lost 1, with 9 bases in between. The CDR3 has 15 residues.

This clone was counted only a few times. V usage is TRBV25-1 and J usage is TRBJ1-2; the match to TRBD1 covers 7 bases. The CDR3 extends over 15 amino acids. Trimming took 3 bases from V and 6 from J; bases not matched to a gene: 10. Germline V lookup: CDR1 MGHDK, CDR2 SYGVNS. The CDR3: CASSDPSDRVNGYTF. The CDR3 nucleotides read TGTGCCAGCAGTGACCCATCCGACAGGGTAAATGGCTACACCTTC.

As DNA, the CDR3 is TGTGCCACCAGCAGGTATGGACAGGCCCTAAACATTCAGTACTTC. Residues: CATSRYGQALNIQYF. This chain uses TRBV15 with TRBJ2-4; 7 bases are shared with TRBD1. Losses at the gene ends were 3 bases for V and 6 bases for J; bases not matched to a gene: 8. CDR3 length equals 15 residues. Looked up from germline, CDR1 is LNHNV and CDR2 is YYDKDF (reference sequence).